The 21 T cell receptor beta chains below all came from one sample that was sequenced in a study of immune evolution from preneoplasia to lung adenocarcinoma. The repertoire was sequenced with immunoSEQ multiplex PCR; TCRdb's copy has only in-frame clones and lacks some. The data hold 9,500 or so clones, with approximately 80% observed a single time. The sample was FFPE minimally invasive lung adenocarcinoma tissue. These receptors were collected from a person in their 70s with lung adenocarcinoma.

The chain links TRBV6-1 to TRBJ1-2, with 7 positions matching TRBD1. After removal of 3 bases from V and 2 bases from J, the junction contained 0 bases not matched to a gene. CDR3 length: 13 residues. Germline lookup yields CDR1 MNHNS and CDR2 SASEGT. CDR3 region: CASSDRGNYGYTF. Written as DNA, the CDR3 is TGTGCCAGCAGTGACAGGGGGAACTATGGCTACACCTTC.

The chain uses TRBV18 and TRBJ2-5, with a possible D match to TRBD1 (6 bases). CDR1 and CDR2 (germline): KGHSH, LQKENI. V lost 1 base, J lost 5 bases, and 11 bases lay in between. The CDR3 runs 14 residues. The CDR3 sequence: CASSPRDRIETQYF. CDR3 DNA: TGTGCCAGCTCACCACGAGACAGGATTGAGACCCAGTACTTC.

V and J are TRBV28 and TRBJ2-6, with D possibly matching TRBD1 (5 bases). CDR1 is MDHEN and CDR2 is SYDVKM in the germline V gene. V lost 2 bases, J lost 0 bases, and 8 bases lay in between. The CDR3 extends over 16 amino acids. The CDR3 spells CASSLGHLSGANVLTF. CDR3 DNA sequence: TGTGCCAGCAGTTTAGGACACCTCTCTGGGGCCAACGTCCTGACTTTC.

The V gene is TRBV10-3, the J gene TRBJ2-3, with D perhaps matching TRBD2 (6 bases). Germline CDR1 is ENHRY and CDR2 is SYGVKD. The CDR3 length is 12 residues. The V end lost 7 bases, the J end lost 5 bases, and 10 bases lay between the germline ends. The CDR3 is CAINIGGDTQYF. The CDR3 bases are TGTGCCATCAATATCGGGGGAGATACGCAGTATTTT.

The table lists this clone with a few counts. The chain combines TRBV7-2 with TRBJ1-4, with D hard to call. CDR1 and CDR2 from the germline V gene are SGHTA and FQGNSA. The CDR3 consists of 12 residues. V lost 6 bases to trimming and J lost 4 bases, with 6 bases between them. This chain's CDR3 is CASSPNNEKLFF. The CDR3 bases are TGTGCCAGCAGTCCTAATAATGAAAAACTGTTTTTT.

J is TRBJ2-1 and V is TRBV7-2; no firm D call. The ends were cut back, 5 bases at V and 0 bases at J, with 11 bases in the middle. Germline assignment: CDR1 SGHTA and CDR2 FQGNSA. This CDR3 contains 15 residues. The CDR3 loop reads CASSIGSSSYNEQFF. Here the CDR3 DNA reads TGTGCCAGCAGCATAGGTTCTAGCTCCTACAATGAGCAGTTCTTC.

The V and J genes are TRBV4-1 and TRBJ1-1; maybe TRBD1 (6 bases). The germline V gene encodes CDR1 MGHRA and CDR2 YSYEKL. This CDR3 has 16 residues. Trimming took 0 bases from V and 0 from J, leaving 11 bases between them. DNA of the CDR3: TGCGCCAGCAGCCAAGACCGGTACAGGGTGAACACTGAAGCTTTCTTT. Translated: CASSQDRYRVNTEAFF.

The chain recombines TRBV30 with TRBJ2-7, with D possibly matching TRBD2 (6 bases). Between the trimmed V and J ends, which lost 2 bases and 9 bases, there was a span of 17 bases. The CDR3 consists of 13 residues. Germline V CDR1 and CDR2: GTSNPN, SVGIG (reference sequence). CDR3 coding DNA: TGTGCCTGGAGTCCTCCGGGAGCACGTTCGCAGTACTTC. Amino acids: CAWSPPGARSQYF.

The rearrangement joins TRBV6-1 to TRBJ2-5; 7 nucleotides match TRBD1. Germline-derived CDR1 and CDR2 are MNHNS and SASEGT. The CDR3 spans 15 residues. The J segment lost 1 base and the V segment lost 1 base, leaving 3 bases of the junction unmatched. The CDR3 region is CASSEGSGGQETQYF. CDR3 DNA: TGTGCCAGCAGTGAAGGGTCAGGGGGCCAAGAGACCCAGTACTTC.

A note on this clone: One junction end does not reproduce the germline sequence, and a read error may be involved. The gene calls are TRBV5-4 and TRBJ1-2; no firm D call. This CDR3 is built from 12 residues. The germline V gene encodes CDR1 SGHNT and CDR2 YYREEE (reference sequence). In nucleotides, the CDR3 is TGTGCCAGCAGCTTCTCTAAATATGGCTACACCTTC. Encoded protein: CASSFSKYGYTF. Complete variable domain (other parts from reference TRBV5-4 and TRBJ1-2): ETGVTQSPTHLIKTRGQQVTLRCSSQSGHNTVSWYQQALGQGPQFIFQYYREEENGRGNFPPRFSGLQFPNYSSELNVNALELDDSALYLCASSFSKYGYTFGSGTRLTVV.

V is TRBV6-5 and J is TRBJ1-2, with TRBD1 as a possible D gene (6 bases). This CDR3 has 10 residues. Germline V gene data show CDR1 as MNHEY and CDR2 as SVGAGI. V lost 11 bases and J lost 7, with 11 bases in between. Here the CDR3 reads CAAGEGGYTF. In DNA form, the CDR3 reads TGTGCCGCAGGGGAAGGTGGCTACACCTTC.

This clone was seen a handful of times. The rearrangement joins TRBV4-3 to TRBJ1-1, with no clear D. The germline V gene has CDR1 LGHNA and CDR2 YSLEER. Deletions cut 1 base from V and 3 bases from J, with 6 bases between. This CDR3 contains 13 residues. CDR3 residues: CASSQASHTEAFF. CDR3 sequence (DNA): TGCGCCAGCAGCCAAGCCTCCCACACTGAAGCTTTCTTT.

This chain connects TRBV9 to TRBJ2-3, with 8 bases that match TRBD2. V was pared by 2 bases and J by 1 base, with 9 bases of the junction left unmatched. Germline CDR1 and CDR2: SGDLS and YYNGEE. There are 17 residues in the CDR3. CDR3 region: CASSVSSGGGRTDTQYF. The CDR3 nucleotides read TGTGCCAGCAGCGTCTCCTCCGGCGGGGGGCGCACAGATACGCAGTATTTT. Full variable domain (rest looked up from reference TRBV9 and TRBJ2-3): DSGVTQTPKHLITATGQRVTLRCSPRSGDLSVYWYQQSLDQGLQFLIQYYNGEERAKGNILERFSAQQFPDLHSELNLSSLELGDSALYFCASSVSSGGGRTDTQYFGPGTRLTVL.

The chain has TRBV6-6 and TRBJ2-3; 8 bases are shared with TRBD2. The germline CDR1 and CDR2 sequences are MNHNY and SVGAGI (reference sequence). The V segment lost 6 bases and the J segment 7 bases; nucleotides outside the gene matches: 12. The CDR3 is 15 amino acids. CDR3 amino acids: CASREPGLGRNTQYF. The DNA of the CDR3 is TGTGCCAGCAGAGAACCGGGACTAGGGAGAAATACGCAGTATTTT.

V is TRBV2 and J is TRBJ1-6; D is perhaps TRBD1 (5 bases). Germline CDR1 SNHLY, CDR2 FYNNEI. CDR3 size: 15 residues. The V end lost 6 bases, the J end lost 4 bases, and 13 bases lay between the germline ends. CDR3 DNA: TGTGCCAGCAGGACCCGGGGCTTATATAATTCACCCCTCCACTTT. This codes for CASRTRGLYNSPLHF.

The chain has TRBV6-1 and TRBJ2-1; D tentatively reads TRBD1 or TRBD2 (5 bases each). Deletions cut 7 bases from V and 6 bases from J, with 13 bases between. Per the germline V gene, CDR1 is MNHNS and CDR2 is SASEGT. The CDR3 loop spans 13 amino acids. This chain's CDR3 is CASTIEGFNEQFF. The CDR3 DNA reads TGTGCCAGCACCATTGAGGGGTTCAATGAGCAGTTCTTC.

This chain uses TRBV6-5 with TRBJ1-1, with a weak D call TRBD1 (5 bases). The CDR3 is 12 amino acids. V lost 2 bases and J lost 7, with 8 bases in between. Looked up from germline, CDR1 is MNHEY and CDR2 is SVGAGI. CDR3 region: CASSYQGNEAFF. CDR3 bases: TGTGCCAGCAGTTACCAGGGAAATGAAGCTTTCTTT.

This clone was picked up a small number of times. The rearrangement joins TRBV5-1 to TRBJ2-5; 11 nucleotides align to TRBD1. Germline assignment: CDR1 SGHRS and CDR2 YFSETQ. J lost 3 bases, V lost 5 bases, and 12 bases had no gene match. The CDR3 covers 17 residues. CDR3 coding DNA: TGCGCCAGCAGATCGACCGCCGGGACAGGGGGGGAAGAGACCCAGTACTTC. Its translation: CASRSTAGTGGEETQYF.

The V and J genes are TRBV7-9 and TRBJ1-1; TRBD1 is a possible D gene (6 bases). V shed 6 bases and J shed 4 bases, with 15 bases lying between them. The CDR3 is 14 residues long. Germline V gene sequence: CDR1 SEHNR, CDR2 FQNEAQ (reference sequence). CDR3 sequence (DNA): TGTGCCAGCAGTCGCGGGGGAGGGGGCACTGAAGCTTTCTTT. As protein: CASSRGGGGTEAFF.

CDR3 sequence: CASSSTSGSYEQYF. The CDR3 coding sequence is TGTGCCAGCAGCTCGACTAGCGGGTCCTACGAGCAGTACTTC. V usage is TRBV7-2 and J usage is TRBJ2-7, with 10 bases aligning to TRBD2. The V gene's germline CDR1 is SGHTA and CDR2 FQGNSA. CDR3 size: 14 residues. J gave up 1 base and V 4 bases, and 1 base lay outside the gene matches. Supplemented by reference TRBV7-2 and TRBJ2-7, the full variable domain reads GAGVSQSPSNKVTEKGKDVELRCDPISGHTALYWYRQSLGQGLEFLIYFQGNSAPDKSGLPSDRFSAERTGGSVSTLTIQRTQQEDSAVYLCASSSTSGSYEQYFGPGTRLTVT.

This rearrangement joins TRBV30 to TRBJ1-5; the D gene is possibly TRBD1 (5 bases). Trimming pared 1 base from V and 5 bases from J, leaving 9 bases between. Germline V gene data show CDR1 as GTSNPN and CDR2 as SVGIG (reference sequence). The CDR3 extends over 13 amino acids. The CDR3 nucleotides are TGTGCCTGGAGTGGGGGGGAACATCAGCCCCAGCATTTT. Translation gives CAWSGGEHQPQHF.